The 28 T cell receptor beta chains below were found in one sample sequenced in a study of T-cell reconstitution after alpha-beta-depleted transplantation in children. Unique molecular identifiers were incorporated into the prepared TCRbeta library. One entry per CDR3 protein, called by TCRdb with MiXCR from the PCR reads. Of over 100,000 distinct CDR3 sequences listed, 10% are singletons. The source was PBMCs, collected before TCRalphabeta/CD19-depleted stem cell transplant. The source of these receptors is a boy aged 2 to 10 with acute lymphoblastic leukemia, due to receive a stem cell transplant.

This clonotype was counted many times. One junction end disagrees with the germline gene, perhaps due to a read error. V usage is TRBV12-3 or TRBV12-4 and J usage is TRBJ2-1; D is ambiguous. The length of the CDR3 is 15 residues. The CDR3 protein is CASSLGPSSYNEQFF. The CDR3 nucleotides are TGCGCCAGCAGCTTGGGCCCGAGCTCCTACAATGAGCAGTTCTTC.

This clonotype was picked up many times. V is TRBV5-5 and J is TRBJ2-7; 8 bases agree with TRBD1. This CDR3 contains 15 residues. CDR1 and CDR2 (germline): SGHKS, YYEKEE (reference sequence). The ends lost 0 bases at V and 4 bases at J; junction bases unmatched: 6. DNA for the CDR3: TGTGCCAGCAGCTTGGGGACAGGGATCGGGTACGAGCAGTACTTC. The encoded protein is CASSLGTGIGYEQYF.

The table lists this clonotype with a few counts. Relative to the germline gene, one junction end is altered; a read error may explain this. The chain employs TRBV20-1 and TRBJ1-4; D possibly corresponds to TRBD1 (5 bases). CDR3 length: 13 residues. Germline CDR1 is DFQATT and CDR2 is SNEGSKA (reference sequence). In nucleotides, the CDR3 is TGCAGTGCTAAGGGGCAGTCAGGGAATGAAAAACTGTTT. This codes for CSAKGQSGNEKLF.

This chain connects TRBV29-1 to TRBJ2-3, with TRBD2 as a possible D gene (6 bases). The CDR3 runs 13 residues. V shed 6 bases and J shed 4 bases, with 14 bases lying between them. Per the germline V gene, CDR1 is SQVTM and CDR2 is ANQGSEA. In nucleotides, the CDR3 is TGCAGCGTCGCCGACCGGGGGTCAGATACGCAGTATTTT. Protein: CSVADRGSDTQYF.

V and J are TRBV5-1 and TRBJ2-2, with D unclear. Deletions cut 3 bases from V and 7 bases from J, with 13 bases between. Germline V gene data show CDR1 as SGHRS and CDR2 as YFSETQ. The CDR3 totals 14 residues. In nucleotides, the CDR3 is TGCGCCAGCAGCTACGACCCTGGCGGCGGGGAGCTGTTTTTT. It yields the protein CASSYDPGGGELFF. The full variable domain, its missing parts supplied by reference TRBV5-1 and TRBJ2-2, is KAGVTQTPRYLIKTRGQQVTLSCSPISGHRSVSWYQQTPGQGLQFLFEYFSETQRNKGNFPGRFSGRQFSNSRSEMNVSTLELGDSALYLCASSYDPGGGELFFGEGSRLTVL.

This clonotype has just a few counts. CDR3 protein: CSARVPGLAPGELFF. The CDR3 bases are TGCAGTGCTAGAGTCCCGGGACTAGCCCCCGGGGAGCTGTTTTTT. The V call is TRBV20-1, the J call TRBJ2-2, with 9 bases aligning to TRBD2. This CDR3 is 15 amino acids long. With V trimmed by 1 base and J by 6 bases, 6 bases remained unmatched. Germline V lookup: CDR1 DFQATT, CDR2 SNEGSKA (reference sequence).

This clonotype was seen many times. The chain is built from TRBV20-1 and TRBJ2-7; weak D call: TRBD1 (5 bases). The germline V gene has CDR1 DFQATT and CDR2 SNEGSKA (reference sequence). The CDR3 has 13 amino acids. V was pared by 6 bases and J by 3 bases, with 15 bases between. CDR3 protein: CSAGGAGLYEQYF. In DNA, the CDR3 is TGCAGTGCCGGCGGCGCAGGGCTCTACGAGCAGTACTTC.

This clonotype was detected only a few times. This CDR3 is CASSRAQNTEAFF. CDR3 in DNA: TGTGCCAGCTCAAGGGCACAGAACACTGAAGCTTTCTTT. The chain uses TRBV18 and TRBJ1-1, with D uncertain. The CDR3 runs to 13 residues. Germline V gives CDR1 KGHSH, CDR2 LQKENI. V was trimmed by 5 bases and J by 1 base, leaving 8 bases between them.

The chain employs TRBV7-9 and TRBJ2-2, with D tentatively TRBD1 (6 bases). V was pared by 5 bases and J by 2 bases, with 12 bases between. The CDR3 extends over 15 amino acids. Germline CDR1 and CDR2: SEHNR and FQNEAQ (reference sequence). The CDR3 DNA sequence: TGTGCCAGCAGCGCCGAGGGGGTTAACACCGGGGAGCTGTTTTTT. Its protein is CASSAEGVNTGELFF.

This clonotype showed up just a few times. The chain recombines TRBV30 with TRBJ2-3, with D unclear. Germline V gives CDR1 GTSNPN, CDR2 SVGIG (reference sequence). Trimming removed 0 bases from V and 1 base from J, with 5 bases in between. The CDR3 length is 13 residues. CDR3 DNA: TGTGCCTGGAGTGTAGGTGGCACAGATACGCAGTATTTT. The encoded protein is CAWSVGGTDTQYF.

In its sample, this clonotype was seen many times. This chain joins TRBV2 and TRBJ2-5, with 7 nucleotides matching TRBD2. The trim removed 0 bases at V and 5 bases at J, leaving 9 bases unmatched. The length of the CDR3 is 16 residues. Germline loops: CDR1 SNHLY, CDR2 FYNNEI. Here the CDR3 DNA reads TGTGCCAGCAGTGAAGCGGGAGGGCTCCGGGGGGAGACCCAGTACTTC. Encoded protein: CASSEAGGLRGETQYF.

In its sample, this clonotype was seen a few times. The gene calls are TRBV18 and TRBJ2-1, with 8 bases aligning to TRBD2. Germline assignment: CDR1 KGHSH and CDR2 LQKENI. The CDR3 has 13 amino acids. The trim removed 2 bases at V and 11 bases at J, leaving 5 bases unmatched. The CDR3: CASSPTHSGKQFF. The CDR3 nucleotides are TGTGCCAGCTCACCAACCCATAGCGGGAAGCAGTTCTTC.

There are a few counts of this clonotype. V usage is TRBV4-1 and J usage is TRBJ2-3; D uncertain. Trimming pared 0 bases from V and 1 base from J, leaving 5 bases between. This CDR3 spans 14 amino acids. The V gene's germline CDR1 is MGHRA and CDR2 YSYEKL. In DNA form, the CDR3 reads TGCGCCAGCAGCCAAGAATCCCGCACAGATACGCAGTATTTT. This gives the protein CASSQESRTDTQYF.

This clonotype was recorded at least ten times. V and J are TRBV12-3 or TRBV12-4 and TRBJ2-2; a weak D match, TRBD1 (6 bases). V was shortened by 1 base and J by 5 bases, with 20 bases between the two germline ends. The CDR3 is made up of 18 amino acids. This CDR3 is CASSLERTERLRTGELFF. The CDR3 DNA sequence: TGTGCCAGCAGTTTAGAACGGACAGAGCGTCTGAGGACCGGGGAGCTGTTTTTT.

The chain joins TRBV25-1 to TRBJ2-3; possible D gene TRBD2, 5 bases. Per germline, CDR1 MGHDK and CDR2 SYGVNS. The V gene lost 2 bases and the J gene lost 5 bases, with 11 bases spanning the gap. The CDR3 is 14 amino acids. CDR3 residues: CASSEIRGVDTQYF. The CDR3, as DNA: TGTGCCAGCAGTGAAATCCGGGGAGTAGATACGCAGTATTTT.

The chain has TRBV27 and TRBJ2-3; D unresolved. There are 14 residues in the CDR3. Germline CDR1 MNHEY, CDR2 SMNVEV (reference sequence). Trimming pared 3 bases from V and 5 bases from J, leaving 12 bases between. The CDR3 reads CASSLIVQKDTQYF. CDR3 nucleotides: TGTGCCAGCAGTTTGATAGTACAGAAAGATACGCAGTATTTT.

This clonotype was seen more than once but under ten times. This chain uses TRBV5-1 with TRBJ2-1; possible D gene TRBD2, 5 bases. V lost 0 bases and J 8 bases, leaving 21 bases between the germline ends. Germline lookup yields CDR1 SGHRS and CDR2 YFSETQ. This CDR3 spans 17 amino acids. The chain's CDR3 is CASSLESLGKGRDEQFF. Written as DNA, the CDR3 is TGCGCCAGCAGCTTGGAATCTCTCGGGAAGGGTCGTGATGAGCAGTTCTTC. The complete variable domain, with remaining parts taken from reference TRBV5-1 and TRBJ2-1, reads KAGVTQTPRYLIKTRGQQVTLSCSPISGHRSVSWYQQTPGQGLQFLFEYFSETQRNKGNFPGRFSGRQFSNSRSEMNVSTLELGDSALYLCASSLESLGKGRDEQFFGPGTRLTVL.

In its sample, this clonotype was seen a few times. The chain joins TRBV5-5 to TRBJ1-5, with D tentatively TRBD1 (6 bases). Trimming shortened V by 4 bases and J by 0 bases, and 11 bases separated the two germline ends. Per germline, CDR1 SGHKS and CDR2 YYEKEE (reference sequence). CDR3 size: 15 residues. CDR3 nucleotides: TGTGCCAGCAGCCCCGGGACACATAGCAATCAGCCCCAGCATTTT. Translated: CASSPGTHSNQPQHF.

A few counts support this clonotype. The genes are TRBV5-1 and TRBJ2-3; D remains ambiguous. The germline V gene has CDR1 SGHRS and CDR2 YFSETQ. The CDR3 runs 17 residues. Trimming pared 3 bases from V and 0 bases from J, leaving 17 bases between. CDR3 nucleotides: TGCGCCAGCAGCTCCCCCACACCCGTTAGTAGCACAGATACGCAGTATTTT. Protein sequence: CASSSPTPVSSTDTQYF. Drawing the rest from reference TRBV5-1 and TRBJ2-3, the complete variable domain is KAGVTQTPRYLIKTRGQQVTLSCSPISGHRSVSWYQQTPGQGLQFLFEYFSETQRNKGNFPGRFSGRQFSNSRSEMNVSTLELGDSALYLCASSSPTPVSSTDTQYFGPGTRLTVL.

Details on this clonotype: A much larger clone differs by one base, so this may be a read error. The genes are TRBV3-1 and TRBJ2-7; D is undetermined. Germline lookup yields CDR1 LGHDT and CDR2 YNNKEL (reference sequence). The CDR3 has 15 residues. V lost 10 bases to trimming and J lost 0 bases, with 19 bases between them. CDR3 coding DNA: TGTGCCATCACCCAGAGGAGTCCCAGCTCCTACGAGCAGTACTTC. The encoded protein is CAITQRSPSSYEQYF.

This clonotype was detected ten times or more. V is TRBV7-2 and J is TRBJ2-3; 8 bases match TRBD2. Germline CDR1 reads SGHTA; CDR2 reads FQGNSA. This CDR3 region has 15 residues. With V trimmed by 4 bases and J by 2 bases, 5 bases remained unmatched. CDR3 amino acids: CASSWSGRNTDTQYF. CDR3 bases: TGTGCCAGCAGCTGGAGCGGGAGAAACACAGATACGCAGTATTTT.

CDR3 residues: CASSPAGPAYNEQFF. In DNA form, the CDR3 reads TGTGCCAGCAGCCCCGCGGGGCCGGCATACAATGAGCAGTTCTTC. The chain uses TRBV5-6 and TRBJ2-1, with TRBD2 as a possible D gene (6 bases). Germline V gene lookup returns CDR1 SGHDT and CDR2 YYEEEE. The CDR3 is 15 residues long. V was trimmed by 4 bases and J by 4 bases, leaving 15 bases between them.

The rearrangement links TRBV2 to TRBJ2-5; 15 nucleotides line up with TRBD2. Germline loops: CDR1 SNHLY, CDR2 FYNNEI. CDR3 length: 15 amino acids. Unmatched junction bases numbered 4, after V lost 6 bases and J lost 5 bases. The CDR3 region has the DNA TGTGCCAGCAGGCCCGGGACTAGCGGGAGGGAGACCCAGTACTTC. This sequence encodes CASRPGTSGRETQYF.

A few counts support this clonotype. This sequence joins TRBV6-4 and TRBJ2-2; perhaps TRBD2 as D (6 bases). CDR3 length: 15 residues. The germline V and J ends were trimmed by 6 bases and 4 bases, with 15 bases remaining between them. Looked up from germline, CDR1 is MRHNA and CDR2 is SNTAGT. The CDR3 DNA is TGTGCCAGCAGCTTAACCGCGGAGGGCACCGGGGAGCTGTTTTTT. It specifies CASSLTAEGTGELFF.

This clonotype has at least ten counts. The CDR3 DNA sequence: TGTGCCAGGTCCCAGAACACCGGGGAGCTGTTTTTT. Amino acids: CARSQNTGELFF. The chain combines TRBV7-9 with TRBJ2-2, with D hard to call. Germline V gene lookup returns CDR1 SEHNR and CDR2 FQNEAQ (reference sequence). The V end lost 9 bases, the J end lost 1 base, and 6 bases lay between the germline ends. CDR3 length equals 12 residues.

This clonotype has only a few counts. The chain has TRBV2 and TRBJ1-1; D call uncertain. CDR1 is SNHLY, CDR2 FYNNEI, per germline. Trimming pared 8 bases from V and 0 bases from J, leaving 13 bases between. The CDR3 has 14 amino acids. CDR3 loop: CASLEAPMNTEAFF. As DNA, the CDR3 is TGTGCCAGCCTAGAGGCCCCCATGAACACTGAAGCTTTCTTT.

This clonotype was seen a handful of times. The chain has TRBV19 and TRBJ2-1, with 8 bases matching TRBD2. Germline lookup yields CDR1 LNHDA and CDR2 SQIVND (reference sequence). CDR3 size: 16 residues. V shed 5 bases and J 2 bases; nucleotides not matched to a gene: 8. The CDR3 DNA reads as TGTGCCAGTAGTGTACGAACTAGCGGCCCCTACAATGAGCAGTTCTTC. Protein: CASSVRTSGPYNEQFF.

About this clonotype itself: Relative to the germline gene, one junction end is altered; a read error may explain this. This chain connects TRBV20-1 to TRBJ1-5, with TRBD1 as a possible D gene (5 bases). Germline CDR1 and CDR2: DFQATT and SNEGSKA (reference sequence). This CDR3 contains 16 residues. This CDR3 is CCARWGRAQSNQPQHF. In DNA, the CDR3 is TGCTGTGCTAGGTGGGGGAGAGCGCAGAGCAATCAGCCCCAGCATTTT.